This passage covers 23 T cell receptor beta chains from one sample sequenced in a study of identical twins. A single record per CDR3 protein comes from TCRdb applying MiXCR to the 5' RACE reads. The sample carries approximately 680,000 distinct CDR3 sequences, roughly 6.6% recorded once. These data were also reused for a study on yellow fever vaccine responses in identical twins.

The sample comprised PBMCs. The origin of the receptors is a woman in her late teens or twenties in good health.

This clonotype was recorded many times. The chain carries TRBV10-3 and TRBJ2-1; 7 bases line up with TRBD1. The CDR3 runs to 12 residues. V was clipped by 3 bases and J by 12 bases; unmatched bases: 5. In germline, CDR1 is ENHRY, CDR2 SYGVKD. The CDR3 DNA reads as TGTGCCATCAGTGAACTGACAGGGTGGCAGTTCTTC. Translation gives CAISELTGWQFF.

In its sample, this clonotype was seen a few times. The rearrangement links TRBV6-4 to TRBJ2-2; TRBD2 aligns across 7 bases. The J segment lost 7 bases and the V segment lost 6 bases, leaving 8 bases of the junction unmatched. Germline CDR1 MRHNA, CDR2 SNTAGT. The CDR3 totals 14 residues. In nucleotides, the CDR3 is TGTGCCAGCAGAACTAGCGCATTTATCGGGGAGCTGTTTTTT. It encodes CASRTSAFIGELFF.

The chain has TRBV14 and TRBJ2-1, with 15 positions matching TRBD2. In germline, CDR1 is SGHDN, CDR2 FVKESK. J gave up 9 bases and V 1 base, and 4 bases lay outside the gene matches. CDR3 length equals 16 residues. CDR3 sequence (DNA): TGTGCCAGCAGCCAAGTGTGGACTAGCGGGAGGGGTGAGCAGTTCTTC. Translation gives CASSQVWTSGRGEQFF.

In this sample, this clonotype turned up a few times. The V gene is TRBV5-1, the J gene TRBJ2-1; D not certain. The V gene's germline CDR1 is SGHRS and CDR2 YFSETQ. V shed 0 bases and J shed 3 bases, with 7 bases lying between them. This CDR3 is built from 14 residues. The CDR3 DNA sequence: TGCGCCAGCAGCTTGGTTCAGAACTACAATGAGCAGTTCTTC. This encodes CASSLVQNYNEQFF.

The rearrangement joins TRBV5-1 to TRBJ2-7; TRBD1 matches 8 bases. The CDR3 totals 15 residues. The trim removed 4 bases at V and 6 bases at J, leaving 12 bases unmatched. The V gene's germline CDR1 is SGHRS and CDR2 YFSETQ. The CDR3 DNA follows: TGCGCCAGCAGCCGGGCCGGACAGGGAGTTGGCGAGCAGTACTTC. Its protein is CASSRAGQGVGEQYF.

In this sample, this clonotype turned up a few times. The rearrangement uses TRBV6-2 or TRBV6-3 and TRBJ2-5, with D perhaps given as TRBD1 or TRBD2 (5 bases each). Germline CDR1 reads MNHEY; CDR2 reads SVGEGT. Trimming pared 6 bases from V and 2 bases from J, leaving 13 bases between. The CDR3 has 14 residues. The CDR3 loop reads CASRPGTIQETQYF. CDR3 sequence (DNA): TGTGCCAGCAGACCCGGGACCATACAAGAGACCCAGTACTTC.

At least ten counts were recorded for this clonotype. This rearrangement joins TRBV5-1 to TRBJ1-1; no reliable D call. Trimming left V 4 bases short and J 0 bases short, with 13 bases between. The CDR3 consists of 15 residues. The germline V gene has CDR1 SGHRS and CDR2 YFSETQ. In DNA form, the CDR3 reads TGCGCCAGCAGCCGGACGGTCACCATGAACACTGAAGCTTTCTTT. The encoded protein is CASSRTVTMNTEAFF.

This clonotype was observed a handful of times. The rearrangement uses TRBV5-1 and TRBJ2-4; 9 bases fit TRBD1. J lost 2 bases, V lost 0 bases, and 6 bases had no gene match. Germline CDR1 and CDR2: SGHRS and YFSETQ. This CDR3 is built from 17 residues. CDR3: CASSLGPGTGSKNIQYF. CDR3 sequence (DNA): TGCGCCAGCAGCTTGGGCCCGGGGACAGGGTCCAAAAACATTCAGTACTTC.

The chain employs TRBV7-2 and TRBJ2-5, with TRBD2 identical over 8 bases. Trimming took 2 bases from V and 6 from J; bases not matched to a gene: 8. The CDR3 is 15 amino acids. Germline V gives CDR1 SGHTA, CDR2 FQGNSA. Here the CDR3 reads CASSLSSGLAQTQYF. The CDR3, as DNA: TGTGCCAGCAGCTTATCTAGCGGACTAGCACAGACCCAGTACTTC.

This clonotype was recorded many times. V is TRBV24-1 and J is TRBJ2-1; 15 positions match TRBD2. Per germline, CDR1 KGHDR and CDR2 SFDVKD. J lost 8 bases, V lost 9 bases, and 13 bases had no gene match. The CDR3 has 17 residues. In DNA, the CDR3 is TGTGCCACCGGCGGGACTAGCGGGAGGCGCCTTGGGTATGAGCAGTTCTTC. This codes for CATGGTSGRRLGYEQFF.

This clonotype occurred a few times. The genes are TRBV7-2 and TRBJ2-5; D possibly corresponds to TRBD1 (6 bases). V was cut by 5 bases and J by 8 bases, with 21 bases left in between. Germline V gives CDR1 SGHTA, CDR2 FQGNSA. CDR3 length: 15 amino acids. CDR3 coding DNA: TGTGCCAGCAGCCTCTCCCGGGACACTGTGGACACCCAGTACTTC. Encoded protein: CASSLSRDTVDTQYF.

This clonotype was seen many times. The rearrangement joins TRBV4-2 to TRBJ2-7, with TRBD2 matching over 9 bases. The germline CDR1 and CDR2 sequences are LGHNA and YNFKEQ. The CDR3 has 15 residues. V lost 4 bases to trimming and J lost 4 bases; unmatched junction nucleotides: 8. The CDR3 sequence is CASSPRLAEIYEQYF. The CDR3 coding sequence is TGTGCCAGCAGCCCCCGACTAGCGGAGATTTACGAGCAGTACTTC.

Ten or more counts support this clonotype. The V call is TRBV7-9, the J call TRBJ2-1, with 7 bases matching TRBD2. Germline V gives CDR1 SEHNR, CDR2 FQNEAQ (reference sequence). Unmatched junction bases numbered 9, after V lost 5 bases and J lost 5 bases. The CDR3 sequence is 15 residues long. CDR3 DNA: TGTGCCAGCAGCCGCAATCGGGACTACCACAATGAGCAGTTCTTC. It codes for CASSRNRDYHNEQFF.

The V gene is TRBV7-9, the J gene TRBJ1-1, with unresolved D. The ends were cut back, 3 bases at V and 0 bases at J, with 11 bases in the middle. The CDR3 extends over 15 amino acids. Germline V gene data show CDR1 as SEHNR and CDR2 as FQNEAQ (reference sequence). The CDR3 spells CASSFAQNLNTEAFF. The CDR3, as DNA: TGTGCCAGCAGCTTCGCTCAGAACCTGAACACTGAAGCTTTCTTT.

There are many counts of this clonotype. The gene calls are TRBV5-1 and TRBJ2-7; D may be TRBD2 (6 bases). This CDR3 has 16 amino acids. V dropped 0 bases and J dropped 2 bases, with 15 bases sitting between them. CDR1 and CDR2 from the germline V gene are SGHRS and YFSETQ. The CDR3 bases are TGCGCCAGCAGCTTGGTGGTAGGGACTGCGACCTACGAGCAGTACTTC. This encodes CASSLVVGTATYEQYF.

This clonotype was counted between two and nine times. The chain employs TRBV11-1 and TRBJ2-3, with D possibly TRBD1 on 5 matching bases. The V and J ends lost 5 bases and 2 bases respectively, with 17 bases between them. The CDR3 contains 16 residues. Germline V gene sequence: CDR1 SGHAT, CDR2 FQDESV (reference sequence). This CDR3 is CASSPALGRSTDTQYF. CDR3 nucleotide sequence: TGTGCCAGCAGCCCCGCCTTGGGGCGTTCCACAGATACGCAGTATTTT.

This clonotype was detected ten times or more. The chain carries TRBV6-1 and TRBJ1-1, with TRBD1 matching over 11 bases. V dropped 6 bases and J dropped 3; count of bases not matched to a gene: 0. The V gene's germline CDR1 is MNHNS and CDR2 SASEGT. The CDR3 spans 13 residues. Written as DNA, the CDR3 is TGTGCCAGCAGGGGACAGGGGGACACTGAAGCTTTCTTT. It encodes CASRGQGDTEAFF.

This clonotype has ten or more counts. The J gene is TRBJ2-2, the V gene TRBV29-1, with D hard to call. This CDR3 spans 14 amino acids. V gave up 4 bases and J gave up 7 bases, with 16 bases separating them. CDR1 and CDR2 from the germline V gene are SQVTM and ANQGSEA. DNA for the CDR3: TGCAGCGTTGTAGGTACTCCCTGGAACGGGGAGCTGTTTTTT. Its protein is CSVVGTPWNGELFF.

This clonotype was recorded many times. This rearrangement joins TRBV2 to TRBJ2-3; D is unclear. The CDR3 loop spans 10 amino acids. Germline V gene lookup returns CDR1 SNHLY and CDR2 FYNNEI. The V and J ends lost 6 bases and 6 bases respectively, with 4 bases between them. The CDR3 nucleotides are TGTGCCAGCAGGGGGGATACGCAGTATTTT. It is translated as CASRGDTQYF.

The CDR3 spells CASSIQAGTGELFF. CDR3 nucleotide sequence: TGTGCCAGTAGTATTCAGGCAGGGACCGGGGAGCTGTTTTTT. The chain is built from TRBV19 and TRBJ2-2, with a tentative D call TRBD1 (5 bases). The V end was cut by 3 bases, the J end by 5 bases, with 10 bases between. Germline V CDR1 and CDR2: LNHDA, SQIVND (reference sequence). The CDR3 covers 14 residues.

The chain joins TRBV5-1 to TRBJ2-5; D is ambiguous. The CDR3 extends over 15 amino acids. Germline CDR1 SGHRS, CDR2 YFSETQ. V was cut by 4 bases and J by 0 bases, with 13 bases left in between. CDR3 sequence (DNA): TGCGCCAGCAGCCCCGGCGTGGAGTACCAAGAGACCCAGTACTTC. Translating it yields CASSPGVEYQETQYF.

There are a few counts of this clonotype. V is TRBV5-1 and J is TRBJ1-2; D perhaps matches TRBD1 (6 bases). The V end was cut by 0 bases, the J end by 3 bases, with 12 bases between. The CDR3 is made up of 15 amino acids. Germline values: CDR1 SGHRS, CDR2 YFSETQ. As DNA, the CDR3 is TGCGCCAGCAGCTTGGCCCCAGGGGCCGACTATGGCTACACCTTC. Protein: CASSLAPGADYGYTF.

This clonotype was seen ten or more times. The chain has TRBV15 and TRBJ1-1, with 9 bases that match TRBD1. The CDR3 has 17 amino acids. Germline CDR1 LNHNV, CDR2 YYDKDF (reference sequence). Trimming at V came to 1 base and at J to 6 bases, leaving 12 bases not matched to a gene. DNA of the CDR3: TGTGCCACCAGCAGAGTTGGGACCGGGACAGGGATGGCTGAAGCTTTCTTT. It codes for CATSRVGTGTGMAEAFF.